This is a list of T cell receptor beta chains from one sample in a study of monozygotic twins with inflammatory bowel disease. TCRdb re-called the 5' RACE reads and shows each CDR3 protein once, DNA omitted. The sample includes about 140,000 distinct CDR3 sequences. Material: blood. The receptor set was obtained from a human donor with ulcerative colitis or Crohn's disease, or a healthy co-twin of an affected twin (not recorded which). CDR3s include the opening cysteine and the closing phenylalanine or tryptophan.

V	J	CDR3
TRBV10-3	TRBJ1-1	CAISESEQGTGTEAFF
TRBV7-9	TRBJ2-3	CASSLGDSTDTQYF
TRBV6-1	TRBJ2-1	CASKGLAEGSSYNEQFF
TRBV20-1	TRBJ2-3	CSALRLAGDLWGTDTQYF
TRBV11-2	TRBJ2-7	CASSTYRGREGSSYEQYF
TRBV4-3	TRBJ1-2	CASSQGYDRGNGYTF
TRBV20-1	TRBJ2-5	CSASGRLGFLGQETQYF
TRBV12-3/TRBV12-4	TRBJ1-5	CASRLGVDQPQHF
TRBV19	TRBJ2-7	CASSRTGGFSYEQYF
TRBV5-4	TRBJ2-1	CASSGGTGWGNNEQFF
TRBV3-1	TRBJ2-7	CASSLGAGDSYEQYF
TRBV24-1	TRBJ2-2	CAISDLGGGTGELFF
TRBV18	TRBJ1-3	CASSPSRLGSGNTIYF
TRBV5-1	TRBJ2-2	CASSLAGQGNTGELFF
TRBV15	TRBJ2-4	CATSRKTSGRVKNIQYF
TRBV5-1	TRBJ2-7	CASGREGIYEQYF
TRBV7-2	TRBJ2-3	CASSLGIGNTQYF
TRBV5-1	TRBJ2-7	CASSYGTGGIYEQYF
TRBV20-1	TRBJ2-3	CSARFIADTQYF
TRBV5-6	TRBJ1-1	CASSSVGFGAFF
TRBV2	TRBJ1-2	CASSYDRRFNGYTF
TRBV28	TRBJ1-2	CASSLLPGGVGYGYTF
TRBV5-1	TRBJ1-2	CASSFRQDYGYTF
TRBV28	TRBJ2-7	CASSLYKGLAGGEQYF
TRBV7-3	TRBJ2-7	CASSLSLGAGEQYF
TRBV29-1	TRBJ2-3	CSVGPSGAAQYF
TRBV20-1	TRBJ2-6	CSARGSSGANVLTF
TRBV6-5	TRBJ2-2	CASRATRTGNTGELFF
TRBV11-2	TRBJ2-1	CASSFERSSLGEQFF
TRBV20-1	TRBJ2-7	CSGQGQGVPEQYF
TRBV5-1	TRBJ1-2	CASSLALADYGYTF
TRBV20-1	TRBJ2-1	CSVSDGGYNEQFF
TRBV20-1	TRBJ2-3	CSAPGQIRTDTQYF
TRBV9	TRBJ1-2	CASSALLTGSYGYTF
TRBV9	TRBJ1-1	CASSPRERFMNTEAFF
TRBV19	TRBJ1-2	CASSYVRGYTF
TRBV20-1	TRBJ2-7	CSARGTSGSYEQYF
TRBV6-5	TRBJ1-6	CASSFGTGASGSPLHF
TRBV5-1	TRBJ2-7	CASSLARGREYGQYF
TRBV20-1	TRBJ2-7	CSARDGGKLYEQYF
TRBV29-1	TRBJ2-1	CSVDVGVYNEQFF
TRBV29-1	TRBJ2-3	CSVSPPGFTQYF
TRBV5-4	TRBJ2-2	CASSPDEGGLNTGELFF
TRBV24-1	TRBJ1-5	CATSDSGTGVDQPQHF
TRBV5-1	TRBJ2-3	CASSLATLPTSPSTDTQYF
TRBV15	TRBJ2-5	CATSSTGDGETQYF